A selection of T cell receptor beta chains follows, all from one sample in a study of blood T cell repertoires in COVID-19. Here immunoSEQ multiplex PCR was the method, and the copy in TCRdb shows in-frame clones only, minus some. The sample shows around 100,000 clones, around four fifths of them seen only once. The specimen sequenced was peripheral blood. Receptors originate from a man in his 70s with active or convalescent COVID-19. Each CDR3 is given with its conserved first and last residue. A D gene is named only where the DNA matches it firmly. For some rows the clone size is stated as once, few or many, or as a class when expanded; others skip it.

v_call: TRBV25-1
d_call: NA
clone_size: NA
j_call: TRBJ2-6
cdr3_aa: CASSGHGGANVLTF
cdr3_nt: TGTGCCAGCAGTGGTCACGGGGGGGCCAACGTCCTGACTTTC

v_call: TRBV13
d_call: TRBD1
clone_size: NA
j_call: TRBJ2-7
cdr3_aa: CASSLRQGGNEQYF
cdr3_nt: TGTGCCAGCAGCTTACGACAGGGGGGGAACGAGCAGTACTTC

v_call: TRBV9
d_call: TRBD1
clone_size: NA
j_call: TRBJ2-5
cdr3_aa: CASSVGGQEETQYF
cdr3_nt: TGTGCCAGCAGCGTAGGTGGACAGGAAGAGACCCAGTACTTC

v_call: TRBV4-2
d_call: TRBD1
clone_size: NA
j_call: TRBJ2-2
cdr3_aa: CASSQSRGRTGELFF
cdr3_nt: TGTGCCAGCAGCCAAAGCAGGGGGCGTACCGGGGAGCTGTTTTTT

v_call: TRBV12-3/TRBV12-4
d_call: NA
clone_size: once
j_call: TRBJ1-1
cdr3_aa: CASRFSGGTEAFF
cdr3_nt: TGTGCCAGCAGATTTTCCGGGGGCACTGAAGCTTTCTTT

v_call: TRBV19
d_call: NA
clone_size: NA
j_call: TRBJ1-1
cdr3_aa: CASSLPGSNTEAFF
cdr3_nt: TGTGCCAGTAGCCTCCCAGGGTCGAACACTGAAGCTTTCTTT

v_call: TRBV5-8
d_call: TRBD1
clone_size: NA
j_call: TRBJ2-5
cdr3_aa: CASSFEDRGPETQYF
cdr3_nt: TGTGCCAGCAGCTTCGAGGACAGGGGGCCCGAGACCCAGTACTTC

v_call: TRBV28
d_call: NA
clone_size: NA
j_call: TRBJ2-7
cdr3_aa: CASSFRGFQAYEQYF
cdr3_nt: TGTGCCAGCAGTTTCCGGGGGTTCCAAGCCTACGAGCAGTACTTC

v_call: TRBV7-2
d_call: TRBD1
clone_size: NA
j_call: TRBJ2-7
cdr3_aa: CASSTDRGPYEQYF
cdr3_nt: TGTGCCAGCAGTACCGACAGGGGCCCCTACGAGCAGTACTTC

v_call: TRBV5-3
d_call: TRBD1
clone_size: NA
j_call: TRBJ2-1
cdr3_aa: CARSLRDRTYNEQFF
cdr3_nt: TGTGCCAGAAGCCTCCGGGACAGGACCTACAATGAGCAGTTCTTC

v_call: TRBV21-1
d_call: NA
clone_size: once
j_call: TRBJ1-5
cdr3_aa: CASSKHCPQGFGQPQHF
cdr3_nt: TGTGCCAGCAGCAAGCACTGCCCCCAGGGGTTCGGCCAGCCCCAGCATTTT

v_call: TRBV27
d_call: TRBD2
clone_size: few
j_call: TRBJ2-7
cdr3_aa: CASSLWGGSTYEQYF
cdr3_nt: TGTGCCAGCAGTTTATGGGGGGGGTCGACCTACGAGCAGTACTTC

v_call: TRBV12-5
d_call: TRBD1
clone_size: NA
j_call: TRBJ1-1
cdr3_aa: CASGYRGETEAFF
cdr3_nt: TGTGCTAGTGGTTACAGGGGGGAGACTGAAGCTTTCTTT